This T cell receptor beta chain was captured in a study of blood T cells in healthy people across ages. Whole-study results and caveats: Donor CMV status, an unknown factor, possibly confounded changes in expanded clonotypes.

Primers used in a second PCR of about 6 to 11 cycles were a sample-barcoded 5' primer and a J-beta primer mix. From the 5' RACE reads, TCRdb called clonotypes with MiXCR, one entry per CDR3 protein. The sample has under 1,100,000 distinct CDR3 sequences, almost 25% seen once. Trimming cost V 3 bases and J 9 bases, with 17 bases left between them. Germline CDR1 is SGHVS and CDR2 is FQNEAQ. The CDR3 totals 14 residues. About this clonotype: Its antigen remains unidentified.

In addition, the sample was reused for a study of T cells of mothers and their children.

This receptor was obtained from a girl aged 2 to 10 in good health. Sequenced: blood. The chain uses TRBV7-8 and TRBJ2-5; the D is unclear. Here the CDR3 reads CASSLNRLPQSQYF. CDR3 coding DNA: TGTGCCAGCAGCTTGAACAGACTGCCTCAATCCCAGTACTTC. The full variable domain, in which reference TRBV7-8 and TRBJ2-5 provide the parts outside the CDR3, is GAGVSQSPRYKVAKRGQDVALRCDPISGHVSLFWYQQALGQGPEFLTYFQNEAQLDKSGLPSDRFFAERPEGSVSTLKIQRTQQEDSAVYLCASSLNRLPQSQYFGPGTRLLVL.